The 32 T cell receptor beta chains below come from one sample, sequenced in a study of blood T cell repertoires in COVID-19. Assay: immunoSEQ multiplex PCR; the TCRdb copy retains only in-frame clones and omits some. The sample shows around 300,000 clones, 65% to 90% of them seen only once. Sequencing was carried out using peripheral blood. These receptors all come from a woman in her 70s with COVID-19, enrolled during active disease.

The chain has TRBV7-9 and TRBJ2-1, with D tentatively TRBD1 (5 bases). CDR1 is SEHNR, CDR2 FQNEAQ, per germline (reference sequence). The CDR3 runs 16 residues. V was shortened by 1 base and J by 1 base, with 11 bases between the two germline ends. The DNA of the CDR3 is TGTGCCAGCAGCTTAGAAGGACACGGTTCCTACAATGAGCAGTTCTTC. Amino acids: CASSLEGHGSYNEQFF.

This chain uses TRBV14 with TRBJ1-2; TRBD1 matches 7 bases. Germline-derived CDR1 and CDR2 are SGHDN and FVKESK. J was trimmed by 3 bases and V by 4 bases; bases with no gene match: 14. The CDR3 loop spans 17 amino acids. The CDR3 nucleotides are TGTGCCAGCAGCCGTACCGGGACTAGGGGGCAGGACTATGGCTACACCTTC. Its protein is CASSRTGTRGQDYGYTF.

The chain carries TRBV28 and TRBJ1-5; 9 positions match TRBD1. CDR1 is MDHEN, CDR2 SYDVKM, per germline. This CDR3 region has 14 residues. The J segment lost 4 bases and the V segment lost 4 bases, leaving 2 bases of the junction unmatched. The CDR3 reads CASSYRGRNQPQHF. CDR3 coding DNA: TGTGCCAGCAGTTACAGGGGGCGAAATCAGCCCCAGCATTTT.

The V call is TRBV3-1 (or the pseudogene TRBV3-2), the J call TRBJ2-7; 10 bases agree with TRBD1. The CDR3 totals 14 residues. Germline assignment: CDR1 LGHDT and CDR2 YNNKEL (reference sequence). V gave up 5 bases and J gave up 3 bases; unmatched junction bases: 4. In nucleotides, the CDR3 is TGTGCCAGCAGCACACGGACAGGGGGCTACGAGCAGTACTTC. Translated, it gives CASSTRTGGYEQYF.

J is TRBJ1-1 and V is TRBV11-3; D is perhaps TRBD1 (5 bases). Germline CDR1 SGHNT, CDR2 YENEEA. V was trimmed by 4 bases and J by 6 bases, leaving 12 bases between them. The length of the CDR3 is 13 residues. This CDR3 is CASSSQDSPEAFF. The CDR3 DNA reads as TGTGCCAGCAGCTCCCAAGACAGTCCTGAAGCTTTCTTT.

V is TRBV2 and J is TRBJ2-7; 15 positions match TRBD2. Germline CDR1 is SNHLY and CDR2 is FYNNEI. Trimming at V came to 6 bases and at J to 7 bases, leaving 10 bases not matched to a gene. The CDR3 covers 16 residues. The CDR3 DNA follows: TGTGCCAGCAGCAGGACTAGCGGGGGGGGCCGCGTTGAGCAGTACTTC. As protein: CASSRTSGGGRVEQYF. The variable domain in full, completed from reference TRBV2 and TRBJ2-7, reads EPEVTQTPSHQVTQMGQEVILRCVPISNHLYFYWYRQILGQKVEFLVSFYNNEISEKSEIFDDQFSVERPDGSNFTLKIRSTKLEDSAMYFCASSRTSGGGRVEQYFGPGTRLTVT.

V usage is TRBV24-1 and J usage is TRBJ2-3, with TRBD1 identical over 9 bases. The CDR3 length is 14 residues. The V segment lost 6 bases and the J segment 5 bases; nucleotides outside the gene matches: 5. The V gene's germline CDR1 is KGHDR and CDR2 SFDVKD. CDR3 sequence (DNA): TGTGCCACCAGTTGGACAGGGGAATTAGATACGCAGTATTTT. This encodes CATSWTGELDTQYF.

This chain joins TRBV6-5 and TRBJ2-3; 7 nucleotides align to TRBD2. Unmatched junction bases numbered 4, after V lost 2 bases and J lost 2 bases. Germline CDR1 MNHEY, CDR2 SVGAGI. This CDR3 is 15 amino acids long. CDR3 sequence (DNA): TGTGCCAGCAGTTACCCCAGCGGGGACACAGATACGCAGTATTTT. Translating it yields CASSYPSGDTDTQYF.

The chain links TRBV4-1 to TRBJ2-3; 9 positions agree with TRBD2. V lost 0 bases and J lost 2; bases outside the gene matches: 9. The CDR3 is 18 residues long. CDR1 is MGHRA and CDR2 is YSYEKL in the germline V gene. This CDR3 is CASSQEGRLAGYTDTQYF. CDR3 sequence (DNA): TGCGCCAGCAGCCAAGAGGGGCGGCTAGCGGGATACACAGATACGCAGTATTTT.

The chain uses TRBV9 and TRBJ2-1; D might be TRBD2 (5 bases). V dropped 4 bases and J dropped 3 bases, with 11 bases sitting between them. Germline CDR1 SGDLS, CDR2 YYNGEE. This CDR3 region has 14 residues. The CDR3 DNA is TGTGCCAGCAGCCCCCCGGGGAGCTACAATGAGCAGTTCTTC. This codes for CASSPPGSYNEQFF.

The chain couples TRBV13 to TRBJ2-5; 15 bases line up with TRBD2. CDR3 length: 18 residues. The germline CDR1 and CDR2 sequences are PRHDT and FYEKMQ (reference sequence). Losses at the gene ends were 5 bases for V and 7 bases for J; bases not matched to a gene: 14. The CDR3 reads CASSPGTSGGPTAWTQYF. The DNA for the CDR3 is TGTGCCAGCAGCCCAGGGACTAGCGGGGGGCCCACGGCGTGGACCCAGTACTTC.

This CDR3 reads CASSPSGVNTEAFF. The CDR3, as DNA: TGTGCCAGCAGCCCCAGCGGGGTGAACACTGAAGCTTTCTTT. The chain is built from TRBV9 and TRBJ1-1, with D unresolved. Germline CDR1 reads SGDLS; CDR2 reads YYNGEE. The V end was cut by 4 bases, the J end by 0 bases, with 10 bases between. CDR3 length: 14 amino acids.

This clone appeared once. The chain uses TRBV19 and TRBJ1-1; 9 bases fit TRBD1. The CDR3 consists of 15 residues. V trimming: 1 base; J trimming: 4 bases; junction bases outside the gene matches: 4. Germline CDR1 LNHDA, CDR2 SQIVND (reference sequence). CDR3 sequence reads: CASSIGTGGPTEAFF. The DNA for the CDR3 is TGTGCCAGTAGTATAGGTACAGGGGGCCCCACTGAAGCTTTCTTT. Supplemented by reference TRBV19 and TRBJ1-1, the full variable domain reads DGGITQSPKYLFRKEGQNVTLSCEQNLNHDAMYWYRQDPGQGLRLIYYSQIVNDFQKGDIAEGYSVSREKKESFPLTVTSAQKNPTAFYLCASSIGTGGPTEAFFGQGTRLTVV.

V and J are TRBV12-5 and TRBJ1-6, with 12 bases identical to TRBD1. V shed 0 bases, J shed 6 bases, and the junction held 6 bases outside the gene matches. The CDR3 covers 18 residues. Germline-derived CDR1 and CDR2 are LGHNT and FRNRAP. CDR3 region: CASGLVVGQGAANSPLHF. Here the CDR3 DNA reads TGTGCTAGTGGTTTGGTAGTGGGACAGGGGGCTGCTAATTCACCCCTCCACTTT.

The chain couples TRBV2 to TRBJ2-7; D is possibly TRBD1 (6 bases). The length of the CDR3 is 14 residues. Deletions cut 6 bases from V and 0 bases from J, with 12 bases between. The germline V gene has CDR1 SNHLY and CDR2 FYNNEI. The CDR3 DNA follows: TGTGCCAGCAGCCGGGACACCATCTCCTACGAGCAGTACTTC. It specifies CASSRDTISYEQYF.

The chain carries TRBV18 and TRBJ1-1; D is unresolved. This CDR3 spans 13 amino acids. V lost 3 bases and J lost 8, with 13 bases in between. Germline CDR1 is KGHSH and CDR2 is LQKENI. This CDR3 is CASSPSLSGEAFF. The CDR3 DNA follows: TGTGCCAGCTCACCCTCTCTTTCAGGAGAAGCTTTCTTT.

V gene TRBV28 combines with J gene TRBJ2-2; the D is unclear. The CDR3 is made up of 15 amino acids. Germline-derived CDR1 and CDR2 are MDHEN and SYDVKM. Trimming left V 4 bases short and J 2 bases short, with 11 bases between. CDR3 nucleotides: TGTGCCAGCAGTTGGTGGCGGCCTAACACCGGGGAGCTGTTTTTT. As protein: CASSWWRPNTGELFF.

The chain employs TRBV27 and TRBJ1-6, with D possibly being TRBD1 (6 bases). Trimming took off 1 base at V and 10 bases at J, with 14 bases between the two ends. Germline assignment: CDR1 MNHEY and CDR2 SMNVEV (reference sequence). The CDR3 covers 15 residues. The CDR3 loop is CASSLYDGQRSPLHF. CDR3 nucleotide sequence: TGTGCCAGCAGTTTATACGACGGACAGAGATCACCCCTCCACTTT.

The chain carries TRBV2 and TRBJ2-3, with D tentatively TRBD2 (6 bases). V lost 4 bases to trimming and J lost 7 bases, with 21 bases between them. Germline-derived CDR1 and CDR2 are SNHLY and FYNNEI. CDR3 length: 16 residues. The CDR3 DNA is TGTGCCAGCAGTGCGATTAGGATGGAGGGCAGAAATACGCAGTATTTT. Translation gives CASSAIRMEGRNTQYF.

V gene TRBV27 combines with J gene TRBJ1-2; 10 positions match TRBD1. V gave up 8 bases and J gave up 4 bases; unmatched junction bases: 7. Germline V gene sequence: CDR1 MNHEY, CDR2 SMNVEV (reference sequence). The CDR3 length is 14 residues. CDR3 loop: CASHGTGDSYGYTF. The CDR3 region has the DNA TGTGCCAGCCATGGGACAGGGGATAGCTATGGCTACACCTTC.

The CDR3 DNA sequence: TGTGCCAGCAGTGCGACAGGGTCCTCCTACGAGCAGTACTTC. It specifies CASSATGSSYEQYF. This chain uses TRBV2 with TRBJ2-7, with 7 positions matching TRBD1. V was clipped by 4 bases and J by 0 bases; unmatched bases: 3. CDR1 and CDR2 from the germline V gene are SNHLY and FYNNEI. The CDR3 covers 14 residues.

V usage is TRBV2 and J usage is TRBJ2-7; perhaps TRBD2 as D (5 bases). This CDR3 is built from 14 residues. V was shortened by 8 bases and J by 0 bases, with 14 bases between the two germline ends. Germline V lookup: CDR1 SNHLY, CDR2 FYNNEI. The CDR3 loop is CASGGVRASYEQYF. The CDR3 nucleotides read TGTGCCAGCGGAGGCGTCCGGGCCTCCTACGAGCAGTACTTC.

This chain connects TRBV9 to TRBJ2-7, with 9 bases matching TRBD1. CDR1 is SGDLS, CDR2 YYNGEE, per germline. The CDR3 runs 15 residues. The junction had 4 bases not matched to a gene; V was cut back by 3 bases and J by 0 bases. CDR3 region: CASSGGQGSSYEQYF. The CDR3 nucleotides read TGTGCCAGCAGCGGGGGACAGGGATCCTCCTACGAGCAGTACTTC.

This clone was seen ten or more times. The rearrangement links TRBV18 to TRBJ1-1, with D possibly matching TRBD1 (6 bases). Germline loops: CDR1 KGHSH, CDR2 LQKENI. Trimming pared 1 base from V and 1 base from J, leaving 10 bases between. This CDR3 is 15 amino acids long. For the CDR3, the DNA is TGTGCCAGCTCACCACGACAGGCTACGAACACTGAAGCTTTCTTT. Protein product: CASSPRQATNTEAFF.

This rearrangement joins TRBV5-1 to TRBJ2-5, with D maybe TRBD2 (6 bases). Germline CDR1 SGHRS, CDR2 YFSETQ. The CDR3 loop spans 13 amino acids. Deletions cut 4 bases from V and 5 bases from J, with 12 bases between. The CDR3 region is CASSSPGDETQYF. CDR3 nucleotides: TGCGCCAGCAGCAGCCCGGGGGATGAGACCCAGTACTTC.

The V and J genes are TRBV6-1 and TRBJ1-1; perhaps TRBD1 as D (6 bases). Germline V gene sequence: CDR1 MNHNS, CDR2 SASEGT. Trimming took 3 bases from V and 8 from J, leaving 16 bases between them. The CDR3 spans 14 residues. CDR3 DNA sequence: TGTGCCAGCAGTGAGCGTACAGGGTGGGGGGAAGCTTTCTTT. Protein product: CASSERTGWGEAFF.

V usage is TRBV5-6 and J usage is TRBJ1-2, with a tentative D call TRBD1 (6 bases). Germline V gene lookup returns CDR1 SGHDT and CDR2 YYEEEE. This CDR3 is built from 14 residues. Trimming took off 0 bases at V and 5 bases at J, with 11 bases between the two ends. The CDR3 is CASSLGQASYGYTF. The DNA for the CDR3 is TGTGCCAGCAGCTTGGGACAGGCGAGTTATGGCTACACCTTC.

The chain links TRBV2 to TRBJ1-2; D not resolved. Germline CDR1 reads SNHLY; CDR2 reads FYNNEI. The V end was cut by 2 bases, the J end by 7 bases, with 11 bases between. CDR3 length: 13 amino acids. CDR3 loop: CASSERAAGGYTF. In DNA, the CDR3 is TGTGCCAGCAGTGAAAGAGCGGCGGGTGGCTACACCTTC.

This clone was counted a few times. The V gene is TRBV2, the J gene TRBJ1-1, with 10 bases lining up with TRBD1. With V trimmed by 5 bases and J by 6 bases, 6 bases remained unmatched. Germline V CDR1 and CDR2: SNHLY, FYNNEI. The CDR3 is made up of 14 amino acids. The CDR3: CASSRDRGNAEAFF. The DNA of the CDR3 is TGTGCCAGCAGTAGGGACAGGGGTAATGCTGAAGCTTTCTTT.

This sequence joins TRBV4-3 and TRBJ2-1; D ambiguous. The CDR3 length is 16 residues. The V end lost 0 bases, the J end lost 0 bases, and 9 bases lay between the germline ends. Germline CDR1 is LGHNA and CDR2 is YSLEER. CDR3 coding DNA: TGCGCCAGCAGCCAAGATCCGAAGCTCTCCTACAATGAGCAGTTCTTC. Translated, it gives CASSQDPKLSYNEQFF.

To note about this clone: This sample includes further DNA sequences coding for the same CDR3. The rearrangement uses TRBV4-3 and TRBJ1-2; D is possibly TRBD1 (6 bases). V shed 1 base and J shed 4 bases, with 7 bases lying between them. From germline, CDR1 is LGHNA and CDR2 YSLEER. This CDR3 spans 13 amino acids. The chain's CDR3 is CASSQAGAYGYTF. CDR3 DNA: TGCGCCAGCAGCCAAGCAGGGGCCTATGGCTACACCTTC.

The genes are TRBV3-1 (or the pseudogene TRBV3-2) and TRBJ1-5; 8 nucleotides align to TRBD1. The CDR3 contains 16 residues. The germline V gene encodes CDR1 LGHDT and CDR2 YNNKEL (reference sequence). The V and J ends lost 4 bases and 0 bases, in that order; junction bases with no gene match: 5. The CDR3 loop reads CASSRQGAGSNQPQHF. CDR3 sequence (DNA): TGTGCCAGCAGCCGGCAGGGGGCGGGTAGCAATCAGCCCCAGCATTTT.